Sequencing of this T cell receptor (beta chain) was carried out in a study of T-cell reconstitution after alpha-beta-depleted transplantation in children. Unique molecular identifiers were incorporated during preparation of the TCRbeta library. In TCRdb, the PCR reads were re-called with MiXCR into one record per CDR3 protein. The sample includes a few hundred thousand distinct CDR3 sequences, roughly an eighth seen only once; the top ten take about 5.4%. This clonotype was seen a handful of times. V gave up 5 bases and J gave up 1 base, with 10 bases separating them. Germline V CDR1 and CDR2: SGHTA, FQGNSA. This CDR3 comprises 14 residues.

This rearrangement joins TRBV7-2 to TRBJ2-3; D is unresolved. This clonotype was obtained from a human donor who donated a stem cell graft to a child with combined immunodeficiency. Here the sequenced sample was PBMCs from the stem cell graft donor, taken from the stem cell graft. CDR3 sequence reads: CASSLGPRTDTQYF. DNA for the CDR3: TGTGCCAGCAGCCTCGGACCTCGCACAGATACGCAGTATTTT.